This TCR beta chain originates from a study of blood T cell repertoires in COVID-19. Study background: Acute and convalescent COVID-19 specimens originated in the United States, Italy and Spain. Nucleic acid was either cDNA or gDNA, and it came from T cells, B-cell-depleted T cells, or PBMCs.

Unmatched junction bases numbered 11, after V lost 4 bases and J lost 4 bases. This CDR3 contains 16 residues. Germline-derived CDR1 and CDR2 are SGHRS and YFSETQ. Per the original methods: Scientists estimated how many nucleated cells there were by amplifying reference gene primers. Profiled with immunoSEQ multiplex PCR; TCRdb holds only in-frame clones, not every one. V, J and clone size are taken as reported in that table, and D and trimming were inferred from the DNA itself. The sample contains approximately 280,000 clones, over 75% of which appear only once. The source material was peripheral blood. The chain carries TRBV5-1 and TRBJ2-1; TRBD2 matches at 7 bases. This receptor was identified in a woman in her 70s with acute or convalescent COVID-19. The CDR3 DNA follows: TGCGCCAGCAGCGAGGTGGGGAGCGGGACTTACAATGAGCAGTTCTTC. Encoded protein: CASSEVGSGTYNEQFF.